A selection of T cell receptor beta chains follows, all from one sample in a study of CD8 T cell repertoires and HIV-1 epitope variants. Using immunoSEQ multiplex PCR, the repertoire was profiled, and TCRdb retains in-frame clones only, with some absent. Seen here are tens of thousands of clones, almost 75% observed once, and the top ten hold 20% to 30%. Specimen: uncultured baseline CD8+ T cells from peripheral blood mononuclear cells (PBMCs). These receptors were collected from a male donor with HIV. Each CDR3 is given with its conserved first and last residue. The order of the fields is J gene, V gene, CDR3 protein.

TRBJ1-1 | TRBV5-4 | CASSFVQGEAFF
TRBJ2-7 | TRBV2 | CASNRGQGPSYEQYF
TRBJ1-5 | TRBV30 | CAWSVQGNQPQHF
TRBJ2-5 | TRBV9 | CASSVEGSETQYF
TRBJ2-5 | TRBV9 | CASSSIPGLQYQETQYF
TRBJ1-5 | TRBV19 | CASSIQTGRGDQPQHF
TRBJ1-6 | TRBV7-9 | CASHAVALDNSPLHF
TRBJ1-5 | TRBV28 | CASSGPNQPQHF
TRBJ1-3 | TRBV5-4 | CASTPGRELGNTIYF
TRBJ2-7 | TRBV6-5 | CASRELAGGNYEQYF
TRBJ1-2 | TRBV30 | CAWTYSGVTRIGYTF
TRBJ1-5 | TRBV9 | CASSQWGGGNQPQHF
TRBJ1-4 | TRBV19 | CASSSRDFNEKLFF
TRBJ1-2 | TRBV5-6 | CASSLYIGQRLNYGYTF
TRBJ2-7 | TRBV5-1 | CASRRIAGEAYEQYF